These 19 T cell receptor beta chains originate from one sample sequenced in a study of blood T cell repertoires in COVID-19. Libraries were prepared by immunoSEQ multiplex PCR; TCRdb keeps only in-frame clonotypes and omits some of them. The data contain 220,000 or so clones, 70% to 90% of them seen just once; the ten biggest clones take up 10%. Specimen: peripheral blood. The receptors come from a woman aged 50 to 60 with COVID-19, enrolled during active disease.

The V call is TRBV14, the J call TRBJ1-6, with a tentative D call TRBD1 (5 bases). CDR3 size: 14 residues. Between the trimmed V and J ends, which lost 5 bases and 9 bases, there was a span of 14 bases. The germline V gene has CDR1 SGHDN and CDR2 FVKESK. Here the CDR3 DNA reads TGTGCCAGCAGCGACACAAGGAGGGGTTCACCCCTCCACTTT. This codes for CASSDTRRGSPLHF. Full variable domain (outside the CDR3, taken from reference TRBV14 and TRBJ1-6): EAGVTQFPSHSVIEKGQTVTLRCDPISGHDNLYWYRRVMGKEIKFLLHFVKESKQDESGMPNNRFLAERTGGTYSTLKVQPAELEDSGVYFCASSDTRRGSPLHFGNGTRLTVT.

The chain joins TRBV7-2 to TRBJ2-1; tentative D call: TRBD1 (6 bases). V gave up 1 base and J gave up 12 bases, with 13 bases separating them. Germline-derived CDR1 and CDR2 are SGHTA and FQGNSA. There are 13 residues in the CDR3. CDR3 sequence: CASSLDRTVRQFF. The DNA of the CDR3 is TGTGCCAGCAGCTTAGATAGGACAGTGAGGCAGTTCTTC.

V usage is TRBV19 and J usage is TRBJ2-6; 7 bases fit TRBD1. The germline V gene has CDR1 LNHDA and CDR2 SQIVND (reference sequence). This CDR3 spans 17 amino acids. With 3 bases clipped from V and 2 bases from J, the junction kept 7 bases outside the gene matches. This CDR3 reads CASSIPGTATGANVLTF. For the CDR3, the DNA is TGTGCCAGTAGTATCCCCGGGACAGCAACTGGGGCCAACGTCCTGACTTTC.

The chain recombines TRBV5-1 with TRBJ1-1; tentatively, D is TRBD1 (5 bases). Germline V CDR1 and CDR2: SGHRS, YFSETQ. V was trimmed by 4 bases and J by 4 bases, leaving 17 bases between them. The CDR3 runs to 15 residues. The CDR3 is CASSPQIGGTTEAFF. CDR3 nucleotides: TGCGCCAGCAGCCCTCAAATCGGGGGGACCACTGAAGCTTTCTTT.

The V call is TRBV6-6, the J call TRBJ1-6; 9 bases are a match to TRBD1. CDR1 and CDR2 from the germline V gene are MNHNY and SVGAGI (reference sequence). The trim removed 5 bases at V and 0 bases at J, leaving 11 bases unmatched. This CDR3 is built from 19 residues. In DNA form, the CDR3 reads TGTGCCAGCAGTCCTGAGACAGGGGGTTCTAGCTCCTATAATTCACCCCTCCACTTT. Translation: CASSPETGGSSSYNSPLHF.

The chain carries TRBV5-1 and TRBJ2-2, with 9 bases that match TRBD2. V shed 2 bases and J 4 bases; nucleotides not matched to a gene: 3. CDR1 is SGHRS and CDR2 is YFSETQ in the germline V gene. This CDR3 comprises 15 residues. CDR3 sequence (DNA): TGCGCCAGCAGCTTAGCGGGGGGCGTCACCGGGGAGCTGTTTTTT. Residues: CASSLAGGVTGELFF.

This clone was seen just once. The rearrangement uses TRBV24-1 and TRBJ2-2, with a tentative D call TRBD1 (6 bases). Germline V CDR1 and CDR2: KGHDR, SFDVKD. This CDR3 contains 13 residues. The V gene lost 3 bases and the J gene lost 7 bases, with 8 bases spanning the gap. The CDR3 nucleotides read TGTGCCACCAGTGATCAGGGGTACGGGGAGCTGTTTTTT. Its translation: CATSDQGYGELFF.

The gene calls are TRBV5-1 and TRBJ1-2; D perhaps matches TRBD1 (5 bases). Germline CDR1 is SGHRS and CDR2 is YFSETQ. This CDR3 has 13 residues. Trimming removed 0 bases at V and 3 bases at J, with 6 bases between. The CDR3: CASSLGRDYGYTF. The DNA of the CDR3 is TGCGCCAGCAGCTTGGGCAGGGACTATGGCTACACCTTC.

The CDR3: CASSLTSGDGELFF. In nucleotides, the CDR3 is TGTGCCAGCAGCTTGACTAGCGGGGACGGGGAGCTGTTTTTT. J is TRBJ2-2 and V is TRBV7-3; 11 bases fit TRBD2. This CDR3 spans 14 amino acids. From germline, CDR1 is SGHTA and CDR2 FQGTGA. Trimming cost V 3 bases and J 7 bases; bases outside gene matches: 1.

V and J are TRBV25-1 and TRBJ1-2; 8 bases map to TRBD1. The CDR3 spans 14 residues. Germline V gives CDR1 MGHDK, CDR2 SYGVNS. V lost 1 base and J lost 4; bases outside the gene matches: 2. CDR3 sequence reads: CASSESDRGYGYTF. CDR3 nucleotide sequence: TGTGCCAGCAGTGAATCCGACAGGGGCTATGGCTACACCTTC.

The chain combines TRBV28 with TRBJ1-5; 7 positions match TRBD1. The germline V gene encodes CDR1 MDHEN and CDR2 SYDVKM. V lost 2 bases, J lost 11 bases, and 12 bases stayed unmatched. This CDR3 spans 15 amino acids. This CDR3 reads CASSLPWAGGMAQHF. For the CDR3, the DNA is TGTGCCAGCAGTTTACCCTGGGCAGGGGGTATGGCCCAGCATTTT.

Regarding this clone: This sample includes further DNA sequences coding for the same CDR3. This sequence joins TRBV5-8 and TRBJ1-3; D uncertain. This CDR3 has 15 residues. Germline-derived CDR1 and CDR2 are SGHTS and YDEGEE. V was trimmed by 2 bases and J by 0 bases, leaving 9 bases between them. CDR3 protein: CASSLVGRSGNTIYF. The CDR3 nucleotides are TGTGCCAGCAGCTTAGTCGGTCGCTCTGGAAACACCATATATTTT.

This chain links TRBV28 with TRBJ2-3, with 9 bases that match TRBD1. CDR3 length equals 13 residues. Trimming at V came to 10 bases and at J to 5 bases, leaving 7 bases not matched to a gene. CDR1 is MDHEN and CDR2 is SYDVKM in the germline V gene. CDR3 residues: CATATGGVDTQYF. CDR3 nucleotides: TGTGCCACGGCTACAGGGGGCGTAGATACGCAGTATTTT.

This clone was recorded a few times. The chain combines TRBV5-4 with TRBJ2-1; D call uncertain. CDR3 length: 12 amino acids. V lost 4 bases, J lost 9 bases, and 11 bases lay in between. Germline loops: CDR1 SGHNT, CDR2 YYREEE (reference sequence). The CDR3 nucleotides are TGTGCCAGCAGCCCTCGTCCGGGTGAGCAGTTCTTC. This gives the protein CASSPRPGEQFF.

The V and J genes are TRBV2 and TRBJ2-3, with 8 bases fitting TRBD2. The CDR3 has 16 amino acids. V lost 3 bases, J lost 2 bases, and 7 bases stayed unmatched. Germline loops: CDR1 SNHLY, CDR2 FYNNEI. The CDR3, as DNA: TGTGCCAGCAGTGATTCTACTAGCGGCAACACAGATACGCAGTATTTT. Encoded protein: CASSDSTSGNTDTQYF.

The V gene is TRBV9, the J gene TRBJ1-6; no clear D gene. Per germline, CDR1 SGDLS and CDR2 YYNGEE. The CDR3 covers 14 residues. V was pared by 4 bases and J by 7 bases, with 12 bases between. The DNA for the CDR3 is TGTGCCAGCAGCCCACAACAGTTAAATTCACCCCTCCACTTT. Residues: CASSPQQLNSPLHF.

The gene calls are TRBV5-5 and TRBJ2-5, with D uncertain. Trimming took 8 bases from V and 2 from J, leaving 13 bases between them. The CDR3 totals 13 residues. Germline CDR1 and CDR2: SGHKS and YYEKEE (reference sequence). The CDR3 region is CASSRPFQETQYF. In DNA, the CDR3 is TGTGCCAGTTCGCGCCCGTTTCAAGAGACCCAGTACTTC.

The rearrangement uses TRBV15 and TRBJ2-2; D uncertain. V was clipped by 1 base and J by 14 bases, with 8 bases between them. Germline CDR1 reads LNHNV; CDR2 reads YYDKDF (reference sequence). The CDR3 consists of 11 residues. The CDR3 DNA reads TGTGCCACCAGCAGAGGTCAGGTCCTGTTTTTT. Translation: CATSRGQVLFF.

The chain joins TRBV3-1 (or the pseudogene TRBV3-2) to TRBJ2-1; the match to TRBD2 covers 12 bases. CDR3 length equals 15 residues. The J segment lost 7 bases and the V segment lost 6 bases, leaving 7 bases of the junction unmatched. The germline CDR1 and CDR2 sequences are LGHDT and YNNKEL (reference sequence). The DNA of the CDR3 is TGTGCCAGCAGACCTACTAGCGGGGGGTATAATGAGCAGTTCTTC. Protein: CASRPTSGGYNEQFF.